This T cell receptor beta chain was observed in a study of CD8 T cells in ankylosing spondylitis. The study, taken as a whole, reports: Reportedly, matched ankylosing spondylitis synovial fluid was significantly enriched for disease-linked clones. A motif in TCR beta, a set of eight highly homologous variants, appeared characteristic of ankylosing spondylitis blood.

As for this clonotype: What it recognizes is unknown.

The germline V and J ends were trimmed by 2 bases and 4 bases, with 14 bases remaining between them. The V gene's germline CDR1 is MNHEY and CDR2 SVGAGI. This CDR3 region has 15 residues. MiXCR, run by TCRdb on the 5' RACE reads, gives a single entry per CDR3 protein. The table records under 850,000 distinct CDR3 sequences, under 20% of them present only once. V gene TRBV6-5 combines with J gene TRBJ1-1, with a possible D match to TRBD1 (5 bases). The sample consisted of blood, either unsorted or a sorted T cell fraction (not recorded which). This receptor was obtained from a male donor with ankylosing spondylitis. The CDR3 here is CASSYGVGTPTEAFF. For the CDR3, the DNA is TGTGCCAGCAGTTACGGTGTAGGGACCCCCACTGAAGCTTTCTTT.